This T cell receptor beta chain was sequenced in a study of T cells in Graves' hyperthyroidism and ophthalmopathy (dated 2019 in TCRdb). Study-level background: Peripheral blood was sampled at the time of initial diagnosis, prior to any treatment. TCR V-J signatures able to tell the groups apart were searched for in a discovery cohort of 95 or so patients, of whom around 43 had Graves' ophthalmopathy and about 60 had stable Graves' hyperthyroidism. Prospective prediction of ophthalmopathy was tested in an independent validation cohort consisting of 18 to 20 hyperthyroidism patients and some 16 patients who later progressed to ophthalmopathy. The 85 to 100 discovery patients were divided at random into training and test sets in a 7:3 ratio. In addition, the study compared T-cell repertoires in thyroid tissue and in blood from six Graves' hyperthyroidism patients. Once sampling was done, hyperthyroidism patients were given methimazole at a starting dose of 30 mg daily, whereas ophthalmopathy patients were given high-dose intravenous methylprednisolone. TCR Vbeta CDR3 sequencing of 130 to 150 peripheral blood samples (about 45 ophthalmopathy, 70 to 85 hyperthyroidism and approximately 17 progressor patients) is reported in the paper. Paper-wide results and their limitations: Ophthalmopathy was separated from stable hyperthyroidism by a 13 V-J signature model, with 85% to 90% sensitivity and around 81% specificity obtained in cross-validation and 80%/75% obtained in testing. Most expanded thyroid clonotypes (frequency above 0.001) were also detected in blood, suggesting blood repertoires may reflect thyroid immune responses. Sample size was not statistically predetermined, and blinding of investigators to group allocation was not performed. In validation, progression to ophthalmopathy was predicted by the model with approximately 67% sensitivity and roughly 76% specificity, a median of roughly 6.4 months before onset.

The CDR3 starts with the cysteine, ends with the phenylalanine, and has 15 residues. The read is trimmed to its CDR3 DNA, 45 bases read in frame from base 1. At the junction V is shortened by 1 base and J by 4 bases, with 13 bases in between. Sequences MNHNS (CDR1) and SASEGT (CDR2) are obtained from the germline V gene. Moderately to severely active disease, a Clinical Activity Score of at least 3, a NOSPECS grade of at least 4, and a duration under 3 months were present in ophthalmopathy patients. Patients with uncontrolled infections, other autoimmune diseases, pregnancy or lactation were excluded. Diagnoses relied on clinical symptoms, serum thyroxine and TRAb, thyroid ultrasound and orbital computed tomography. PBMCs were isolated from around 10 ml of fresh peripheral blood by Ficoll-Paque density gradient centrifugation. Trizol reagent was used to extract total RNA, and RNA quality was then checked on an Agilent 2100 Bioanalyzer.

This clonotype occurred many times. Its antigen has not been determined. The input lacks base qualities; no much larger clone sits a single base away. The TCR beta CDR3 regions were amplified from the RNA transcripts. The first round of RT-PCR for the TCR CDR3 was performed with the HTBI primer set and the Qiagen OneStep RT-PCR kit. Libraries were constructed in a second round of multiplex PCR, after which size selection and purification were carried out. Paired-end sequencing of the libraries was performed with 100 bp reads on an Illumina HiSeq2000. Per the original workflow: SOAPnuke was used to process the raw data, with reads discarded if the reads contained adapters or uncalled bases, had a mean Phred below 15, or lacked an exact constant-primer or identifier match. High-quality paired reads were merged with COPE v1.2.5, and unique nucleotide sequences were defined as clonotypes. Clonotypes were aligned to IMGT TRBV, TRBD and TRBJ reference segments using MiTCR v1.1. Analysis was restricted to V-J combinations with a frequency above 0.0001, which covered 98% to 99.2% of repertoires. A TCS score was defined as the ratio between F50 (clonal expansion) and ExV (chaos), using BLOSUM62-based TCRdist between CDR3 peptides within each V-J. Welch's t-statistics and random forest reduced around 550 V-J features to about 13, which were used in a naive Bayes classifier (R e1071). TCRdb took the public reads, trimmed them with fastp at Q25, ran MiXCR for clone calling and kept in-frame beta chains. CDR3 protein sequences are deduplicated, and each keeps its most common genes and DNA. The V and J calls come from TCRdb's annotation, not from the publication. The sample profile shows 500,000 or so distinct CDR3 sequences; 15% to 20% of them were found once. 17% of the sample is held by the ten biggest clonotypes.

The V gene is TRBV6-1 and the J gene is TRBJ1-1, with TRBD1 tentatively as D gene (5 bases match). Sequences were obtained from blood. The origin of this receptor is a woman aged 18-29 years with Graves' ophthalmopathy. The CDR3 region reads CASSEGGPGSTEAFF. The DNA sequence is as follows: TGTGCCAGCAGTGAAGGGGGACCGGGAAGCACTGAAGCTTTCTTT.